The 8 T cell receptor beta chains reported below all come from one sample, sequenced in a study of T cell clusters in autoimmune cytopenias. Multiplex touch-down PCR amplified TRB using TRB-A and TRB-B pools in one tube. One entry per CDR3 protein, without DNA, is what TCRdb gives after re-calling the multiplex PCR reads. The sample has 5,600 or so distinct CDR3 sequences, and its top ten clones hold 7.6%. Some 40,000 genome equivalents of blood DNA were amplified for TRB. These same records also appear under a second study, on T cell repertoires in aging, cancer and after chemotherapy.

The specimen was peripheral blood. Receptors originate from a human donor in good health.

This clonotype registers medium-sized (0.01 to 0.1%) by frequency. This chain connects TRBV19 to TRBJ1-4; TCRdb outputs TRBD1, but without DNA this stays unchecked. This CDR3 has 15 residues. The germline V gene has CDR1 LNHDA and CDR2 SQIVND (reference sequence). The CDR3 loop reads CASSPPGQGVEKLFF.

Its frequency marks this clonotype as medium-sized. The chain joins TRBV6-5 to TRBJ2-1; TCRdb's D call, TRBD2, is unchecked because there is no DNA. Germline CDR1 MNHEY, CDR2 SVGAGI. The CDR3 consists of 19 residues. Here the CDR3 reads CASSRGTSGRKGSYNEQFF.

This CDR3 is CASSLRLGSGELFF. V is TRBV4-2 and J is TRBJ2-2; there is no DNA to check the TCRdb D call of TRBD2. Germline loops: CDR1 LGHNA, CDR2 YNFKEQ. This CDR3 has 14 residues.

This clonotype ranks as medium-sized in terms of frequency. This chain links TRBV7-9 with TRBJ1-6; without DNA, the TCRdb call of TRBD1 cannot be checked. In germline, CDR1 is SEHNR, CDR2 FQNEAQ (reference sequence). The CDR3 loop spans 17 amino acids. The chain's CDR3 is CASSSHDWTGLNSPLHF.

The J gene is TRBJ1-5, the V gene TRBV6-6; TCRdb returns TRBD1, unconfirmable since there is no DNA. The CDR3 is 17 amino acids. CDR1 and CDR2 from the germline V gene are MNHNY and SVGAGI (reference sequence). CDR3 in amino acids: CASSAGTGSYSNQPQHF.

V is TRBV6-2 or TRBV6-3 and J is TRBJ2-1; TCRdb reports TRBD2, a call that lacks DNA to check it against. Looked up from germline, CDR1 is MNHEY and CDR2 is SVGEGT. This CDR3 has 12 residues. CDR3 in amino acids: CATKAGHIEQFF.

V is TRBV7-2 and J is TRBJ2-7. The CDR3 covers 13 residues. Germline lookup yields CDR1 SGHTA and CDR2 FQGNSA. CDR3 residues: CASSSQVLGEQYF. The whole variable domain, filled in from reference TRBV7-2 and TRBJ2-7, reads GAGVSQSPSNKVTEKGKDVELRCDPISGHTALYWYRQSLGQGLEFLIYFQGNSAPDKSGLPSDRFSAERTGGSVSTLTIQRTQQEDSAVYLCASSSQVLGEQYFGPGTRLTVT.

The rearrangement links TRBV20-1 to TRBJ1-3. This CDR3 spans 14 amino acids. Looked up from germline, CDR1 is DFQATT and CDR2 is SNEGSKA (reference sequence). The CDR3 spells CSARKQSSGNTIYF.